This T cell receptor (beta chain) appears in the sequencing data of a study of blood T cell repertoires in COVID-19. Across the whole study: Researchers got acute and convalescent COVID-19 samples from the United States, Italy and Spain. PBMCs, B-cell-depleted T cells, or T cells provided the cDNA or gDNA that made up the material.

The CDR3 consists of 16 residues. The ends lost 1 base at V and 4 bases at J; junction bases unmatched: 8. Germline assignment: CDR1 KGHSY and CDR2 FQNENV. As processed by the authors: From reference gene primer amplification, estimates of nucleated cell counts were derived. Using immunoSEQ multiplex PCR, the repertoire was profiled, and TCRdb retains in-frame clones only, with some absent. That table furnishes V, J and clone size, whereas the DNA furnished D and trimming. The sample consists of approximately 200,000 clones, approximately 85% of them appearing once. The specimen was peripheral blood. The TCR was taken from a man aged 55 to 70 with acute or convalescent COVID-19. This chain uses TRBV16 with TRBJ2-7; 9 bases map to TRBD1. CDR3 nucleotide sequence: TGTGCCAGCAGCCAATGGGGGGACAGGGCGGCGTACGAGCAGTACTTC. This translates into CASSQWGDRAAYEQYF.